A single sample gave rise to the 2 T cell receptor beta chains below, sequenced in a study of cytomegalovirus exposure and HLA in healthy donors. PCR amplification relied on 60 Vbeta primers (plus 13 Jbeta primers). Using immunoSEQ multiplex PCR, the repertoire was profiled, and TCRdb retains in-frame clones only, with some absent. The data contain some 150,000 clones, under 80% of them seen just once; the ten biggest clones take up about 4.3%. Sequenced input: PBMCs. Receptor source: a man in his late teens or twenties in good health and CMV-seropositive.

The V and J genes are TRBV6-1 and TRBJ1-1; D uncertain. V dropped 0 bases and J dropped 0 bases, with 2 bases sitting between them. Germline CDR1 reads MNHNS; CDR2 reads SASEGT. The CDR3 consists of 13 residues. CDR3 sequence: CASSEAVNTEAFF. CDR3 nucleotide sequence: TGTGCCAGCAGTGAAGCCGTGAACACTGAAGCTTTCTTT.

The chain combines TRBV9 with TRBJ2-3; TRBD2 aligns across 11 bases. This CDR3 has 16 amino acids. Germline CDR1 and CDR2: SGDLS and YYNGEE. V lost 0 bases and J lost 2; bases outside the gene matches: 2. This CDR3 reads CASSVALAGVTDTQYF. CDR3 coding DNA: TGTGCCAGCAGCGTAGCACTAGCGGGAGTCACAGATACGCAGTATTTT.